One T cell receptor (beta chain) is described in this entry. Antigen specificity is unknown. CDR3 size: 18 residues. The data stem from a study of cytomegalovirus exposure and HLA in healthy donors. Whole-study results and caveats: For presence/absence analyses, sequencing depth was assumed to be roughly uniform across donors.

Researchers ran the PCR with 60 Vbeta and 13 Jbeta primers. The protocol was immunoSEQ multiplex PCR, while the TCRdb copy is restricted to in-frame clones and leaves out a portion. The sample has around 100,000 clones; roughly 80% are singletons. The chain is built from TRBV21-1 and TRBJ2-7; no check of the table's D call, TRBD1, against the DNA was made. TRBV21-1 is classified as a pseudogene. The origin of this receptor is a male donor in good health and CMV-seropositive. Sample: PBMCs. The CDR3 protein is CASSARQFWLGNSYEQYF. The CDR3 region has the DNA TGTGCCAGCAGCGCCCGACAGTTTTGGTTGGGGAATAGCTACGAGCAGTACTTC.